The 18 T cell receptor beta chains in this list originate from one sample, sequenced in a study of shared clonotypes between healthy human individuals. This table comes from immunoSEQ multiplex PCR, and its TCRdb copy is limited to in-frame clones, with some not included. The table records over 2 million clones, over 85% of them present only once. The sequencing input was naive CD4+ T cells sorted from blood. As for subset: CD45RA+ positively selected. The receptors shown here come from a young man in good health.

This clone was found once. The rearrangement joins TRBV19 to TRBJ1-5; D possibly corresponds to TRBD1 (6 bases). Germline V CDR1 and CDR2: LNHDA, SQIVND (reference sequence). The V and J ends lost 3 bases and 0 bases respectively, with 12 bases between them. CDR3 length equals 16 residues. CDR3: CASSIRQDRSNQPQHF. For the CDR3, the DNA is TGTGCCAGTAGTATCCGACAGGACCGTAGCAATCAGCCCCAGCATTTT.

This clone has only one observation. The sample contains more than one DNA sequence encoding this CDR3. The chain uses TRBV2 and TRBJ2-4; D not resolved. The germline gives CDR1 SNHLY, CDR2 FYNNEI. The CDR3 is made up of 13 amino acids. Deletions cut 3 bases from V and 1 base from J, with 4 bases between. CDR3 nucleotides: TGTGCCAGCAGTGATAGGGCCAAAAACATTCAGTACTTC. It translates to CASSDRAKNIQYF.

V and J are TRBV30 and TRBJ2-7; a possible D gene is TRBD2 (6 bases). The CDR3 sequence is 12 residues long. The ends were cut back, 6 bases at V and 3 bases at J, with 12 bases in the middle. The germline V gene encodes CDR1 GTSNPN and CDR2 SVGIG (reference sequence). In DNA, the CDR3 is TGTGCCTGTATAGCGGATTACTACGAGCAGTACTTC. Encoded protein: CACIADYYEQYF.

CDR3 nucleotide sequence: TGTGCCAGCAGTCGCCCCCAGGACAGGAATGAGCAGTTCTTC. Translation: CASSRPQDRNEQFF. The chain recombines TRBV27 with TRBJ2-1, with 7 positions matching TRBD1. The germline CDR1 and CDR2 sequences are MNHEY and SMNVEV (reference sequence). There are 14 residues in the CDR3. V was pared by 5 bases and J by 7 bases, with 8 bases of the junction left unmatched.

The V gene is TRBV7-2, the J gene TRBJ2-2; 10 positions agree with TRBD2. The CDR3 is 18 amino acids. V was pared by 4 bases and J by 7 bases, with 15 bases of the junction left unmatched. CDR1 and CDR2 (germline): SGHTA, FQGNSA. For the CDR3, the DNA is TGTGCCAGCAGCTCGGGACTAGCGCTACTAGAGGATATCGGGGAGCTGTTTTTT. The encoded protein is CASSSGLALLEDIGELFF.

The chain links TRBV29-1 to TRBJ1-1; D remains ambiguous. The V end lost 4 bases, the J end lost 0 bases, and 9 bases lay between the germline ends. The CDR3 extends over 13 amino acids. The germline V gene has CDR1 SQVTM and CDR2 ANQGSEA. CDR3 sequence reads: CSVGALMNTEAFF. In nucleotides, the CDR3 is TGCAGCGTTGGCGCCCTCATGAACACTGAAGCTTTCTTT. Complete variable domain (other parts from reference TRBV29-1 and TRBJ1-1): SAVISQKPSRDICQRGTSLTIQCQVDSQVTMMFWYRQQPGQSLTLIATANQGSEATYESGFVIDKFPISRPNLTFSTLTVSNMSPEDSSIYLCSVGALMNTEAFFGQGTRLTVV.

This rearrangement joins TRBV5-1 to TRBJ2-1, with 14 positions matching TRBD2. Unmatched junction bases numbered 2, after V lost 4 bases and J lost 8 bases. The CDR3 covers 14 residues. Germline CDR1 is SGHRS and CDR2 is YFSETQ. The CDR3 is CASSGTSGSHEQFF. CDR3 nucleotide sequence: TGCGCCAGCAGCGGGACTAGCGGGAGCCATGAGCAGTTCTTC.

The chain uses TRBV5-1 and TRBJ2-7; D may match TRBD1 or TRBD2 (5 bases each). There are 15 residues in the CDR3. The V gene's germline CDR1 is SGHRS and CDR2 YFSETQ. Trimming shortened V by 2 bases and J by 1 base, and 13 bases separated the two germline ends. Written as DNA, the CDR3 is TGCGCCAGCAGCTTCGGGACCCAGAGTTCCTACGAGCAGTACTTC. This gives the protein CASSFGTQSSYEQYF.

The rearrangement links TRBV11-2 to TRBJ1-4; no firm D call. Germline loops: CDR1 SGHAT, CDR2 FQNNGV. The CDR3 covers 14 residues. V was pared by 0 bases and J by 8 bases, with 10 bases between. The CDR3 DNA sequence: TGTGCCAGCAGCTTAGAGGGATTCAGGGAAAAACTGTTTTTT. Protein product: CASSLEGFREKLFF.

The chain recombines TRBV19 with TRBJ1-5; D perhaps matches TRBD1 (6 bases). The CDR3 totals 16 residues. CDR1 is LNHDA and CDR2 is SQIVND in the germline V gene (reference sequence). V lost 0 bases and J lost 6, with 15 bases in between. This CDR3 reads CASSIDLTGHSQPQHF. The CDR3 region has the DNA TGTGCCAGTAGTATAGATCTCACGGGACATTCTCAGCCCCAGCATTTT.

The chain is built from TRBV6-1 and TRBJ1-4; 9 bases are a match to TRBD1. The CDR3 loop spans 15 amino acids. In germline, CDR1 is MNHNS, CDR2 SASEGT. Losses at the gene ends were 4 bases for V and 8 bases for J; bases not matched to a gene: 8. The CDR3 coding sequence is TGTGCCAGCAGTGGGCGGACAGGGGAAGGAGAAAAACTGTTTTTT. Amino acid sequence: CASSGRTGEGEKLFF.

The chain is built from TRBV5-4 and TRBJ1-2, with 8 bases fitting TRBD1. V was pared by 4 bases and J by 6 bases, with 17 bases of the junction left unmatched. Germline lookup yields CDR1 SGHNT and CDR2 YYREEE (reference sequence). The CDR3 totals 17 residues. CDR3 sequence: CASSPPGGQGTIHGYTF. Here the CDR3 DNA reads TGTGCCAGCAGCCCACCCGGCGGACAGGGTACCATCCATGGCTACACCTTC.

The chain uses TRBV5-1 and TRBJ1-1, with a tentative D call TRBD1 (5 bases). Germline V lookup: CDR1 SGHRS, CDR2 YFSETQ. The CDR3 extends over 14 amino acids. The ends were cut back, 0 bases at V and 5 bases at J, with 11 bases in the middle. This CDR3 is CASSLVGGSTEAFF. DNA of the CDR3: TGCGCCAGCAGCTTGGTCGGGGGTTCAACTGAAGCTTTCTTT.

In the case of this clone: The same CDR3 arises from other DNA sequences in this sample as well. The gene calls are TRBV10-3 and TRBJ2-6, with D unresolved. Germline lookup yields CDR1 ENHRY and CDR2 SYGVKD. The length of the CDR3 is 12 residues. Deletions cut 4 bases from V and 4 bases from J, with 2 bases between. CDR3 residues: CAISGGANVLTF. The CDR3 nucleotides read TGTGCCATCAGTGGGGGGGCCAACGTCCTGACTTTC.

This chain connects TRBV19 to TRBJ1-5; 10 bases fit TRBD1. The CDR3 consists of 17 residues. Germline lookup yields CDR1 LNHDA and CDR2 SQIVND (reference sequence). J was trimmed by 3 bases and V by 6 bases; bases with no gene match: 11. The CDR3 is CASSNSPGTGANQPQHF. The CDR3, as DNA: TGTGCCAGTAGCAACAGTCCCGGGACAGGGGCCAATCAGCCCCAGCATTTT.

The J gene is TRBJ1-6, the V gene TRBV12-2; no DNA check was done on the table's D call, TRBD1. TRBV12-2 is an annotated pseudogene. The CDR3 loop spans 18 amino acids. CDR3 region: CASRPVGSTGVVRSPLHF. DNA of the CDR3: TGTGCAAGTCGCCCCGTGGGGTCCACAGGGGTCGTTCGGTCACCCCTCCACTTT.

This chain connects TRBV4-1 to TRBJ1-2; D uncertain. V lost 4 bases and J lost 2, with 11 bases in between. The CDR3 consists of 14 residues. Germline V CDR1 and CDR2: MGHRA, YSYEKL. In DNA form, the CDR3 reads TGCGCCAGCAGCCCGCTCCTTGGGAACTATGGCTACACCTTC. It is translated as CASSPLLGNYGYTF.

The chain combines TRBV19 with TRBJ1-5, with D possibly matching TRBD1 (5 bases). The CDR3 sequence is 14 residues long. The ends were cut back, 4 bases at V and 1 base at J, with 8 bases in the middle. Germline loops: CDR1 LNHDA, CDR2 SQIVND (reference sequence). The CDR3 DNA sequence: TGTGCCAGTAGTACAGGGTGGAGCAATCAGCCCCAGCATTTT. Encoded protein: CASSTGWSNQPQHF.